The TCR beta chain under discussion was sequenced for a study of blood T cell repertoires in COVID-19 (dated by TCRdb to 2018 to 2020). Background for the entire study: Samples covering the acute and convalescent phases of COVID-19 were provided by collaborators in the United States, Italy and Spain. The prospective study material was composed of cDNA or gDNA derived from T cells, B-cell-depleted T cells, or PBMCs. Deeply sampled blood TCRbeta repertoires from subjects exposed to, actively infected with, or recovered from COVID-19 were included in the dataset. The repertoires were made available in a free public database intended to serve as a resource for research on the immune response to SARS-CoV-2. Samples came from the ongoing ImmuneRACE study (first 160 participants) plus 1,254 subjects from 6 global collaborators. A de-identified subject ID, COVID-19 status, age in years and sex were almost always included in the sample metadata. HLA class I and class II types, where available, came from metadata supplied by the sample provider rather than from assay-based typing.

Comments on this clone: Its antigen is not yet known. No base quality information exists; no much larger clone differs at one position.

In the prospective study, participants were roughly 18 to 95 years old, resided in about 25 geographic areas of the United States, and were enrolled through a virtual design. To assign participants to cohorts, the prospective study relied on clinical history that participants themselves reported in a screening survey and a study questionnaire. Each participant in the prospective study had whole blood, serum and a nasopharyngeal or oropharyngeal swab collected by mobile phlebotomists. Additional blood draws and questionnaires over an approximately 2-month period could optionally be provided by prospective study participants. Before DNA extraction, prospective study blood samples were shipped either frozen or at room temperature. V is reduced by 6 bases and J by 7 bases, leaving a spacing of 16 bases between them. From cysteine to phenylalanine, the CDR3 is 14 amino acids long. Solely the CDR3 DNA is kept, with 42 bases framed from the first base. The germline V gene (reference sequence) gives CDR1 as LNHDA and CDR2 as SQIVND.

TCRbeta CDR3 regions were amplified from genomic DNA using the immunoSEQ Assay, a bias-controlled multiplex PCR. As for the authors' bioinformatics: Within the assay, amplification of reference gene primers was used to estimate how many nucleated cells each sample contained. Sequence reads were collapsed and filtered to measure the absolute abundance of every unique TCRbeta CDR3 rearrangement. Productive Simpson clonality was computed per sample as the square root of Simpson's diversity index over productive rearrangements. Held by TCRdb, this immuneACCESS table contains in-frame sequences only and omits some clones. Under half of the omission traces to an unresolved V gene where checked; the cause of the rest is unknown. V and J calls and clone size are given by that table; D and trimming were obtained from the DNA. The sample contains roughly 400,000 clones, nearly 90% of them found a single time. Roughly 2% of the sample belongs to the ten largest clones.

Results and caveats for the whole study, not just this receptor: The quantity of clinical and demographic metadata differed by source and by participant and was supplied without curation.

The rearranged segments are TRBV19 and TRBJ1-5; the D region possibly corresponds to TRBD1 (6 bases align). Sequencing input: PBMCs or T cells enriched from blood (not recorded which). The receptor's source is a woman in her thirties or forties with acute COVID-19. The DNA sequence is TGTGCCAGTAGCCTCGACAGGTTAAGGCAGCCCCAGCATTTT. It translates as CASSLDRLRQPQHF. Extended through the reference TRBV19 and TRBJ1-5 proteins, this CDR3 yields the full variable domain: DGGITQSPKYLFRKEGQNVTLSCEQNLNHDAMYWYRQDPGQGLRLIYYSQIVNDFQKGDIAEGYSVSREKKESFPLTVTSAQKNPTAFYLCASSLDRLRQPQHFGDGTRLSIL.